The clone carrying this T cell receptor beta chain was picked up many times. The antigen remains undetermined. Healthy Caucasians made up all donors. In TCRdb, the 5' RACE reads were re-called with MiXCR into one record per CDR3 protein. The sample has 690,000 or so distinct CDR3 sequences, approximately 6% seen once. This record comes from a study of identical twins. Study-wide points: One should note that invariant MAIT and iNKT cells could partly confound zero-insertion analyses. Low generation-probability sequences were in excess among twin-shared out-of-frame alpha sequences. The conclusions drew on cross-sectional statistical analysis instead of tracking the same donors.

The germline V and J ends were trimmed by 5 bases and 8 bases, with 14 bases remaining between them. The CDR3 is 13 residues long. The chain recombines TRBV12-3 or TRBV12-4 with TRBJ2-3; TRBD2 is a possible D gene (5 bases). The sample comprised naive T cells sorted from blood. This TCR derives from a man aged 18 to 35 in good health. The CDR3 DNA reads TGTGCCAGCAGTCCGCTGGACGCGGGTACGCAGTATTTT. Translating it yields CASSPLDAGTQYF.